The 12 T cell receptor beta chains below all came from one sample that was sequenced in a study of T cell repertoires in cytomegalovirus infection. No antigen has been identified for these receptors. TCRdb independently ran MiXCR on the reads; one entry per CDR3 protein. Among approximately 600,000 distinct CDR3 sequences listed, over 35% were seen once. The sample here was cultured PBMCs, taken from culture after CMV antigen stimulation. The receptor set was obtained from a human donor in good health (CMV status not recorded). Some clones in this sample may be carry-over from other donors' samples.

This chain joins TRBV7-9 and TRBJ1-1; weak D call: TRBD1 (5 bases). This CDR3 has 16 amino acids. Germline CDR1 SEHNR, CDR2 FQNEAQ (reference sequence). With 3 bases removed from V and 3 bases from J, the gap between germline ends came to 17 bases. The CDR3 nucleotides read TGTGCCAGCAGCTTCCCCGTACGGGGAGGGGACACTGAAGCTTTCTTT. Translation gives CASSFPVRGGDTEAFF.

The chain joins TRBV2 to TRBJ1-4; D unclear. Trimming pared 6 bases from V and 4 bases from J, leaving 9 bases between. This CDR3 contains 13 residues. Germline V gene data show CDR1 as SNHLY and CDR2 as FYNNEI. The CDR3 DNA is TGTGCCAGCAGCGCTGAAAGTAATGAAAAACTGTTTTTT. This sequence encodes CASSAESNEKLFF.

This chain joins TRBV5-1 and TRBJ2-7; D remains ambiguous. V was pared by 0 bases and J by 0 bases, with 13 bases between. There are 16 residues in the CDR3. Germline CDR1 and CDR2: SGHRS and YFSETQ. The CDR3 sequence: CASSLEGGVSSYEQYF. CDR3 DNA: TGCGCCAGCAGCTTGGAGGGCGGCGTTAGCTCCTACGAGCAGTACTTC.

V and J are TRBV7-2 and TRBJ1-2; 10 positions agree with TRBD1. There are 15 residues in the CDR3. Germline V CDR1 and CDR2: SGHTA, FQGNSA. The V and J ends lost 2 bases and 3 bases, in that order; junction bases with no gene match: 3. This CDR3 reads CASSLRDRGYYGYTF. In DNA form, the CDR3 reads TGTGCCAGCAGCTTAAGGGACAGGGGTTACTATGGCTACACCTTC.

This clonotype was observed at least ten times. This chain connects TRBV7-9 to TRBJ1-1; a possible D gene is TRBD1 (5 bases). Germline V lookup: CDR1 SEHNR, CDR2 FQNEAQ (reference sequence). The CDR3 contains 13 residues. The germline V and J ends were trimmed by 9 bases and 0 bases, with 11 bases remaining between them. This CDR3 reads CASSGTVNTEAFF. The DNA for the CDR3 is TGTGCCAGTTCCGGGACGGTGAACACTGAAGCTTTCTTT.

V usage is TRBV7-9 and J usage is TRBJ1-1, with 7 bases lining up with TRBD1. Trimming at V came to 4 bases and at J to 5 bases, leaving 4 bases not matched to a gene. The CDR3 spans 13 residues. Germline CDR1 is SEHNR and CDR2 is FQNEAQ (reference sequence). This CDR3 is CASSSQGRTEAFF. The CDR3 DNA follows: TGTGCCAGCAGCTCACAGGGGAGGACTGAAGCTTTCTTT.

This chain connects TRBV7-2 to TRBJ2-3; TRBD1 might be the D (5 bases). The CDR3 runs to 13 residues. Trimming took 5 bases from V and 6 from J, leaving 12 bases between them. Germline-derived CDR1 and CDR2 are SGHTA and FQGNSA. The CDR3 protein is CASSPTPGDTQYF. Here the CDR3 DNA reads TGTGCCAGCAGCCCCACCCCAGGGGATACGCAGTATTTT.

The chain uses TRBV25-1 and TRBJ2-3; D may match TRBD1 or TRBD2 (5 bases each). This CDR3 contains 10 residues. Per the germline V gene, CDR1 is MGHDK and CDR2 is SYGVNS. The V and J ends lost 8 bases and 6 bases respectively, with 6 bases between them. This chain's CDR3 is CASWGDTQYF. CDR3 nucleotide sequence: TGTGCCAGCTGGGGGGATACGCAGTATTTT.

The CDR3 sequence is CSARDYRANVLTF. CDR3 bases: TGCAGTGCTAGAGATTACAGGGCCAACGTCCTGACTTTC. The chain uses TRBV20-1 and TRBJ2-6, with D unclear. Germline-derived CDR1 and CDR2 are DFQATT and SNEGSKA (reference sequence). The CDR3 is made up of 13 amino acids. The V gene lost 0 bases and the J gene lost 5 bases, with 5 bases spanning the gap.

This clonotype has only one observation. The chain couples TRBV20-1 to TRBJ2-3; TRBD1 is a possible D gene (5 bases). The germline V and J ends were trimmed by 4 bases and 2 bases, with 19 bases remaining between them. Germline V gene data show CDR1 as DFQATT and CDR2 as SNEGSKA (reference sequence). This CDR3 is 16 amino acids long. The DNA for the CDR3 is TGCAGTGCTACAGGGATTTTGGGCGAAATCACAGATACGCAGTATTTT. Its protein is CSATGILGEITDTQYF.

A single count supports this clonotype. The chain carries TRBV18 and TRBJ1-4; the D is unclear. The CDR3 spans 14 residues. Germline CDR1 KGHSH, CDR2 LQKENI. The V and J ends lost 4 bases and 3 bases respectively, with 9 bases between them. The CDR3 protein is CASSREVANEKLFF. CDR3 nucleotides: TGTGCCAGCTCACGGGAGGTGGCTAATGAAAAACTGTTTTTT. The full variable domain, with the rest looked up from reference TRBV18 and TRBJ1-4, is NAGVMQNPRHLVRRRGQEARLRCSPMKGHSHVYWYRQLPEEGLKFMVYLQKENIIDESGMPKERFSAEFPKEGPSILRIQQVVRGDSAAYFCASSREVANEKLFFGSGTQLSVL.

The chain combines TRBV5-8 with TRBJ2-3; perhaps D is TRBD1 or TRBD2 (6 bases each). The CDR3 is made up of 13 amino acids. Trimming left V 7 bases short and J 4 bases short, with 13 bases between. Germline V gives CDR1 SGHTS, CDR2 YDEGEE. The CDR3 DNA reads TGTGCCAGCGTCAGGAGGGGGGCAGATACGCAGTATTTT. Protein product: CASVRRGADTQYF.